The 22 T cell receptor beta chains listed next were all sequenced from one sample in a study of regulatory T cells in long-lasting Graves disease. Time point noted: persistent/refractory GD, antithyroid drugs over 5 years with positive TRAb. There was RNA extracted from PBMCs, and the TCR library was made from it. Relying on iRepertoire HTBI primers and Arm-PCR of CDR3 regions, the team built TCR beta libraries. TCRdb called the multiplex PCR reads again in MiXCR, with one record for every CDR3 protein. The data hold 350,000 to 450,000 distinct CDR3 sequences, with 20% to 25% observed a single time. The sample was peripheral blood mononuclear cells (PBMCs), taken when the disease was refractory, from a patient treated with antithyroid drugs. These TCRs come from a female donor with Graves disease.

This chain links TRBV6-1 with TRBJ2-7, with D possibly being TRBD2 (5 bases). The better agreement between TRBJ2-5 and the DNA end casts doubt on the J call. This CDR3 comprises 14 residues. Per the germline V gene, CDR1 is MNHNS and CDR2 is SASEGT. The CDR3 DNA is TGTGCCAGCATCAGTCCTCGGGGAAAAGAGACCCAGTACTTC. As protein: CASISPRGKETQYF.

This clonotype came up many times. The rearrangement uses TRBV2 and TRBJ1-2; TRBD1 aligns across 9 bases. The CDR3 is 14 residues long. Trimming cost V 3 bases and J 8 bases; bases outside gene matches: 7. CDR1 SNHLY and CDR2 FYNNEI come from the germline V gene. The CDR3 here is CASSEGTGRGGYTF. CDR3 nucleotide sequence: TGTGCCAGCAGTGAGGGGACAGGGAGGGGCGGCTACACCTTC.

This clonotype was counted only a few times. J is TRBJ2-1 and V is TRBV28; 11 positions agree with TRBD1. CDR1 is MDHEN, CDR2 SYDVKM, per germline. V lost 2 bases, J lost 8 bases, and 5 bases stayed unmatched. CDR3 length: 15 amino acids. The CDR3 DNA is TGTGCCAGCAGTTTAATGGGACAGGGGGGTTATGAGCAGTTCTTC. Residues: CASSLMGQGGYEQFF. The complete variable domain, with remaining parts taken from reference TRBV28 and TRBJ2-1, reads DVKVTQSSRYLVKRTGEKVFLECVQDMDHENMFWYRQDPGLGLRLIYFSYDVKMKEKGDIPEGYSVSREKKERFSLILESASTNQTSMYLCASSLMGQGGYEQFFGPGTRLTVL.

CDR3 protein: CASSQDPVFSGKNIQYF. The CDR3 bases are TGTGCCAGCAGCCAAGATCCAGTTTTTAGCGGGAAAAACATTCAGTACTTC. The V gene is TRBV14, the J gene TRBJ2-4; 7 positions agree with TRBD2. Trimming at V came to 0 bases and at J to 4 bases, leaving 9 bases not matched to a gene. CDR3 length equals 17 residues. CDR1 SGHDN and CDR2 FVKESK come from the germline V gene.

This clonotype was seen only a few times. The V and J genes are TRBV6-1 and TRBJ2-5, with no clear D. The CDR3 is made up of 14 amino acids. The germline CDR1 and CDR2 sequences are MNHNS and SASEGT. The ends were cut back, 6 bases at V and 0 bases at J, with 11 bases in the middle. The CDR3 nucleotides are TGTGCCAGCAGCCGAGTGGGGAACCAAGAGACCCAGTACTTC. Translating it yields CASSRVGNQETQYF.

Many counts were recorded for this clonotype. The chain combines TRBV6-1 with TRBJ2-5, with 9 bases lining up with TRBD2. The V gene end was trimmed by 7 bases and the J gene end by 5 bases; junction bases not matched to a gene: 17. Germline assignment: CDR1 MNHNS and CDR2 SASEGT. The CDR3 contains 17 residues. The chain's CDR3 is CASTGRASGIWWETQYF. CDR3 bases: TGTGCCAGCACCGGCCGGGCTAGCGGGATCTGGTGGGAGACCCAGTACTTC.

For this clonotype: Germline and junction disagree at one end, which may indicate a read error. In DNA form, the CDR3 reads TGTGCCAGCAGTTTTAAAGCGGGGAACATCGGGGAGCTGTTTTTT. Translating gives CASSFKAGNIGELFF. This sequence joins TRBV12-3 or TRBV12-4 and TRBJ2-2, with 7 bases identical to TRBD2. The CDR3 extends over 15 amino acids.

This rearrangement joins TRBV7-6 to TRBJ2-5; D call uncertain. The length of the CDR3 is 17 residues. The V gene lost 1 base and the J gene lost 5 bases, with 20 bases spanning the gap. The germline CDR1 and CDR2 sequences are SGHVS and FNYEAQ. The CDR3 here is CASSLVSWAYFGETQYF. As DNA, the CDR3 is TGTGCCAGCAGCTTAGTCTCCTGGGCCTATTTCGGGGAGACCCAGTACTTC.

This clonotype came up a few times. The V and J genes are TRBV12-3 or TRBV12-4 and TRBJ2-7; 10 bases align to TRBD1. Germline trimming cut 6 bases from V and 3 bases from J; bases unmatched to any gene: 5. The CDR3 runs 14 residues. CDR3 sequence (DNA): TGTGCCAGCAGCCGGGACAGGGGCATCTACGAGCAGTACTTC. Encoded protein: CASSRDRGIYEQYF.

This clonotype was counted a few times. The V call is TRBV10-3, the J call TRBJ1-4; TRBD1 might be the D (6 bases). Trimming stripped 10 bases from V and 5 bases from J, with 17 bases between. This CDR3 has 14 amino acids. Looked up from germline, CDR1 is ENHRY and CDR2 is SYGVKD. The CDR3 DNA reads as TGTGCCACCCGTACGGGACAAGGAAATGAAAAACTGTTTTTT. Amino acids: CATRTGQGNEKLFF.

CDR3 residues: CASSLAYSGDSETQYF. CDR3 bases: TGTGCCAGCAGCTTGGCGTATTCGGGGGATAGTGAGACCCAGTACTTC. The V gene is TRBV5-6, the J gene TRBJ2-5; perhaps TRBD2 as D (6 bases). The CDR3 runs to 16 residues. The germline V gene has CDR1 SGHDT and CDR2 YYEEEE. The ends were cut back, 0 bases at V and 5 bases at J, with 17 bases in the middle.

The CDR3 DNA follows: TGTGCCAGCAGTTACTATGGAAGTACTGAAGCTTTCTTT. This translates into CASSYYGSTEAFF. The rearrangement uses TRBV6-5 and TRBJ1-1; no firm D call. The CDR3 contains 13 residues. Trimming shortened V by 1 base and J by 5 bases, and 8 bases separated the two germline ends. Germline values: CDR1 MNHEY, CDR2 SVGAGI.

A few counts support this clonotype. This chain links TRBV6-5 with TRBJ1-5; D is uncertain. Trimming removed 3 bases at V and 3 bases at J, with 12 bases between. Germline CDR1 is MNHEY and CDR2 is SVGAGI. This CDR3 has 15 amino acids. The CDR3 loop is CASSYLSPDNQPQHF. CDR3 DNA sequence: TGTGCCAGCAGTTATTTGAGTCCGGACAATCAGCCCCAGCATTTT.

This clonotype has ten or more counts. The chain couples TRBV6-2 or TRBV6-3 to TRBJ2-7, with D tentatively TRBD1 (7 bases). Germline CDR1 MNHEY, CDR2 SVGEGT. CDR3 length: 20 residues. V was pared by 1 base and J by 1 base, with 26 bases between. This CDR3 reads CASSYLKHRGGRLHSYEQYF. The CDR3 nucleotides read TGTGCCAGCAGTTACTTAAAGCACAGGGGAGGCCGCTTACATTCCTACGAGCAGTACTTC.

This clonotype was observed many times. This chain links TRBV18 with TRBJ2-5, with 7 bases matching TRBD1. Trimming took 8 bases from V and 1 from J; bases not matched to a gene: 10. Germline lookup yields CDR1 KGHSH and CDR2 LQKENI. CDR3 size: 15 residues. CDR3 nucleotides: TGTGCCAGCAGCCCACGGGACAGTCTCCAAGAGACCCAGTACTTC. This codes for CASSPRDSLQETQYF.

As DNA, the CDR3 is TGCAGTGCTAGGGGACAGGGCACCGACGAGCAGTACTTC. Translating gives CSARGQGTDEQYF. The chain carries TRBV20-1 and TRBJ2-7; 9 positions agree with TRBD1. The CDR3 length is 13 residues. The germline CDR1 and CDR2 sequences are DFQATT and SNEGSKA (reference sequence). Trimming took 3 bases from V and 5 from J; bases not matched to a gene: 5.

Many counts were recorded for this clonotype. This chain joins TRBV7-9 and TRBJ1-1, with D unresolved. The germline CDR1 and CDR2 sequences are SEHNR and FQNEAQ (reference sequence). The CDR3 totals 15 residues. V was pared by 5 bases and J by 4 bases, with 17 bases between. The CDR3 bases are TGTGCCAGCAGCGCGAGGACTTTAAAAGGCACTGAAGCTTTCTTT. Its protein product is CASSARTLKGTEAFF.

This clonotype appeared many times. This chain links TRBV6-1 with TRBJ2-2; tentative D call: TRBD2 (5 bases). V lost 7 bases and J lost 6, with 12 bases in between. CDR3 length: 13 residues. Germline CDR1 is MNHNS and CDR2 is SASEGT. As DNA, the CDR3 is TGTGCCAGCACGAGGGCCGCTCCCGGGGAGCTGTTTTTT. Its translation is CASTRAAPGELFF.

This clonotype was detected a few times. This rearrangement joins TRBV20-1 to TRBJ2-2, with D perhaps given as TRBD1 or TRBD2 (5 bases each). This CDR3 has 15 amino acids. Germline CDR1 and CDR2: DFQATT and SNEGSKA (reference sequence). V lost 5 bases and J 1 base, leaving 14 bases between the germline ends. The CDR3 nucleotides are TGCAGTGCTCTACAGGCGGGCCAGAACACCGGGGAGCTGTTTTTT. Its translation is CSALQAGQNTGELFF.

CDR3: CASSRIGEDATNEKLFF. CDR3 sequence (DNA): TGTGCCAGCAGCCGAATTGGCGAAGATGCAACTAATGAAAAACTGTTTTTT. This sequence joins TRBV6-1 and TRBJ1-4; D gene unclear. CDR1 and CDR2 from the germline V gene are MNHNS and SASEGT. Trimming left V 6 bases short and J 0 bases short, with 17 bases between. This CDR3 is 17 amino acids long.

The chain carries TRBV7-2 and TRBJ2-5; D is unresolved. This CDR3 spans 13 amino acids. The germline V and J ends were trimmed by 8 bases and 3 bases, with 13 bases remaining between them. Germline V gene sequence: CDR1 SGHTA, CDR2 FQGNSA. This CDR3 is CASEDLGKETQYF. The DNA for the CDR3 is TGTGCCAGCGAGGACCTCGGTAAAGAGACCCAGTACTTC.

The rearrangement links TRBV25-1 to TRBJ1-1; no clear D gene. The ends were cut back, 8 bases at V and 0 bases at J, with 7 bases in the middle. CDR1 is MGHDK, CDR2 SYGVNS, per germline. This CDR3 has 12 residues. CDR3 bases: TGTGCCAGCTTCTCCCTGAACACTGAAGCTTTCTTT. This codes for CASFSLNTEAFF.